Listed below are T cell receptor beta chains from one sample, sequenced in a study of blood T cell repertoires in COVID-19. Sequencing used immunoSEQ multiplex PCR; TCRdb keeps in-frame clones, though not all of them. Among a few hundred thousand clones listed, around 92% were seen once. The sequenced sample consisted of peripheral blood. The receptors derive from a man aged 35-49 years with acute or convalescent COVID-19. CDR3s include the opening cysteine and the closing phenylalanine or tryptophan. Each record gives: CDR3 DNA, CDR3 protein, J gene, V gene, D gene, clone size. A D gene is named only where the DNA matches it firmly. Some rows mark clone size as missing; the rest say once, few, many or name a class of expanded clone.

CDR3 DNA: TGTGCCAGCAGATTTAGCGGGATTAAAAGAGCCTACGAGCAGTACTTC; CDR3 protein: CASRFSGIKRAYEQYF; J gene: TRBJ2-7; V gene: TRBV28; D gene: TRBD2; clone size: .
CDR3 DNA: TGTGCCAGCAGTCTCTGGGACAGCTATGGCTACACCTTC; CDR3 protein: CASSLWDSYGYTF; J gene: TRBJ1-2; V gene: TRBV28; D gene: TRBD1; clone size: .
CDR3 DNA: TGTGCCAGCAGCCAAGGGACAGGGGGCGCGATGAACACTGAAGCTTTCTTT; CDR3 protein: CASSQGTGGAMNTEAFF; J gene: TRBJ1-1; V gene: TRBV11-3; D gene: TRBD1; clone size: .
CDR3 DNA: TGTGCCAGCAGTCCGGGACAGGTCCATGAGCAGTTCTTC; CDR3 protein: CASSPGQVHEQFF; J gene: TRBJ2-1; V gene: TRBV9; D gene: TRBD1; clone size: .
CDR3 DNA: TGCGCCAGCAGCTTGGGACTCGTGAAGCAAGAGACCCAGTACTTC; CDR3 protein: CASSLGLVKQETQYF; J gene: TRBJ2-5; V gene: TRBV5-1; D gene: .; clone size: .
CDR3 DNA: TGTGCCAGCAGACAAGGAGGGAGCTCCTATAATTCACCCCTCCACTTT; CDR3 protein: CASRQGGSSYNSPLHF; J gene: TRBJ1-6; V gene: TRBV28; D gene: .; clone size: .
CDR3 DNA: TGTGCCAGCAGTTTACCACAGGGTTTGGCTTTCTTT; CDR3 protein: CASSLPQGLAFF; J gene: TRBJ1-1; V gene: TRBV6-6; D gene: .; clone size: .
CDR3 DNA: TGCAGCGTGACCCGAGGCTCGGCTGGGGAAGCTTTCTTT; CDR3 protein: CSVTRGSAGEAFF; J gene: TRBJ1-1; V gene: TRBV29-1; D gene: .; clone size: few
CDR3 DNA: TGTGCCAGCAGTTTCAGGGGAGGGACTGAAGCTTTCTTT; CDR3 protein: CASSFRGGTEAFF; J gene: TRBJ1-1; V gene: TRBV27; D gene: .; clone size: .
CDR3 DNA: TGTGCCAGTAGTGCCGTAACTGGGGCTTACAATGAGCAGTTCTTC; CDR3 protein: CASSAVTGAYNEQFF; J gene: TRBJ2-1; V gene: TRBV19; D gene: .; clone size: .
CDR3 DNA: TGTGCCAGCAGTGAAGAGGGGTTGCGTCAGCCCCAGCATTTT; CDR3 protein: CASSEEGLRQPQHF; J gene: TRBJ1-5; V gene: TRBV2; D gene: .; clone size: .
CDR3 DNA: TGTGCCAGCGGGGTAGCGGGGGGGACCTCCTACGAGCAGTACTTC; CDR3 protein: CASGVAGGTSYEQYF; J gene: TRBJ2-7; V gene: TRBV7-9; D gene: TRBD2; clone size: .
CDR3 DNA: TGTGCCTGGAGGGACTTCTCCTACGAGCAGTACTTC; CDR3 protein: CAWRDFSYEQYF; J gene: TRBJ2-7; V gene: TRBV30; D gene: .; clone size: .
CDR3 DNA: TGCAGTGCTAGTGGAGGCCGGCCCTCGGATTCACCCCTCCACTTT; CDR3 protein: CSASGGRPSDSPLHF; J gene: TRBJ1-6; V gene: TRBV20-1; D gene: .; clone size: .
CDR3 DNA: TGTGCCAGCAGTCACACGGGACTAGCGGGGGGGCGGGCTGAGCAGTTCTTC; CDR3 protein: CASSHTGLAGGRAEQFF; J gene: TRBJ2-1; V gene: TRBV2; D gene: TRBD2; clone size: .
CDR3 DNA: TGTGCCAGCAGCGTAGGGGCGGTCTTGGCGGGGGTGCGGAATGAGCAGTTCTTC; CDR3 protein: CASSVGAVLAGVRNEQFF; J gene: TRBJ2-1; V gene: TRBV9; D gene: TRBD2; clone size: .
CDR3 DNA: TGTGCCAGCAGCCCGTTGACTAGCGGATACAATGAGCAGTTCTTC; CDR3 protein: CASSPLTSGYNEQFF; J gene: TRBJ2-1; V gene: TRBV5-6; D gene: TRBD2; clone size: once
CDR3 DNA: TGTGCCAGCTCACCACCGGGGGGGGCCTTCCACGAGCAGTACTTC; CDR3 protein: CASSPPGGAFHEQYF; J gene: TRBJ2-7; V gene: TRBV18; D gene: .; clone size: .
CDR3 DNA: TGCAGTTCCTCCCCTAACTATGGCTACACCTTC; CDR3 protein: CSSSPNYGYTF; J gene: TRBJ1-2; V gene: TRBV20-1; D gene: .; clone size: .
CDR3 DNA: TGTGCCAGCAGTTCCTTCCCTGGGACAAATGAAAAACTGTTTTTT; CDR3 protein: CASSSFPGTNEKLFF; J gene: TRBJ1-4; V gene: TRBV28; D gene: .; clone size: .
CDR3 DNA: TGTGCCAGCAGTACTCCGGGACAAGGGTTATACGAGCAGTACTTC; CDR3 protein: CASSTPGQGLYEQYF; J gene: TRBJ2-7; V gene: TRBV27; D gene: .; clone size: .
CDR3 DNA: TGTGCCAGCAGTTACTCCCTGACAGCTTTAAATGAAAAACTGTTTTTT; CDR3 protein: CASSYSLTALNEKLFF; J gene: TRBJ1-4; V gene: TRBV6-6; D gene: .; clone size: .
CDR3 DNA: TGTGCCAGCAGAGTCAGGGGCGTTTCTAACTATGGCTACACCTTC; CDR3 protein: CASRVRGVSNYGYTF; J gene: TRBJ1-2; V gene: TRBV28; D gene: .; clone size: .
CDR3 DNA: TGTGCCAGCAGCCCCGCCGACTTCCAAGAGACCCAGTACTTC; CDR3 protein: CASSPADFQETQYF; J gene: TRBJ2-5; V gene: TRBV7-2; D gene: .; clone size: .
CDR3 DNA: TGTGCCAGCAGTTCGGGACAGAGGAACACTGAAGCTTTCTTT; CDR3 protein: CASSSGQRNTEAFF; J gene: TRBJ1-1; V gene: TRBV7-9; D gene: TRBD1; clone size: once
CDR3 DNA: TGTGCCAGCAGCTTGGACAGCTATAATTCACCCCTCCACTTT; CDR3 protein: CASSLDSYNSPLHF; J gene: TRBJ1-6; V gene: TRBV5-4; D gene: .; clone size: .
CDR3 DNA: TGTGCCAGCAGTTCGGGACTAGCGGACAATGAGCAGTTCTTC; CDR3 protein: CASSSGLADNEQFF; J gene: TRBJ2-1; V gene: TRBV28; D gene: TRBD2; clone size: .
CDR3 DNA: TGTGCCAGCAGCCCCAAGCGGGGGGGTGCAGAGACCCAGTACTTC; CDR3 protein: CASSPKRGGAETQYF; J gene: TRBJ2-5; V gene: TRBV11-3; D gene: TRBD2; clone size: .
CDR3 DNA: TGTGCCAGCAGTTTACCGACTAGCGGGAGGGTGCGTTCCATTGAGCAGTTCTTC; CDR3 protein: CASSLPTSGRVRSIEQFF; J gene: TRBJ2-1; V gene: TRBV28; D gene: TRBD2; clone size: .
CDR3 DNA: TGTGCCAGCAGGGGGGGAATTGAGGGTCAGCCCCAGCATTTT; CDR3 protein: CASRGGIEGQPQHF; J gene: TRBJ1-5; V gene: TRBV2; D gene: .; clone size: .
CDR3 DNA: TGTGCCAGCAGTGTTACAGGGGCGGCCGGGGAGCTGTTTTTT; CDR3 protein: CASSVTGAAGELFF; J gene: TRBJ2-2; V gene: TRBV27; D gene: TRBD1; clone size: .
CDR3 DNA: TGTGCCAGCAGTTCACAGGGGGCACGGGAAAAACTGTTTTTT; CDR3 protein: CASSSQGAREKLFF; J gene: TRBJ1-4; V gene: TRBV28; D gene: TRBD1; clone size: .
CDR3 DNA: TGTGCCAGCAGCTTGGTTCCGACAGGCAGCTCCTACGAGCAGTACTTC; CDR3 protein: CASSLVPTGSSYEQYF; J gene: TRBJ2-7; V gene: TRBV11-2; D gene: .; clone size: .
CDR3 DNA: TGTGCCACCAGTGATTCCGGGACTAGAGGCAATGAGCAGTTCTTC; CDR3 protein: CATSDSGTRGNEQFF; J gene: TRBJ2-1; V gene: TRBV24-1; D gene: TRBD2; clone size: .
CDR3 DNA: TGTGCCAGTAGTACGCCACCGGACAGAAATGGCTACACCTTC; CDR3 protein: CASSTPPDRNGYTF; J gene: TRBJ1-2; V gene: TRBV19; D gene: .; clone size: .
CDR3 DNA: TGTGCCAGCAGTTTAGAGACAAGGGCTTTCTTT; CDR3 protein: CASSLETRAFF; J gene: TRBJ1-1; V gene: TRBV28; D gene: .; clone size: .
CDR3 DNA: TGTGCCAGCAGCCCAGACCGGGACAGGGGGCTTGAAGAGCAGTACTTC; CDR3 protein: CASSPDRDRGLEEQYF; J gene: TRBJ2-7; V gene: TRBV7-9; D gene: TRBD1; clone size: .
CDR3 DNA: TGTGCCAGCAGCTTGGGTCAGAGGTCACCCCTCCACTTT; CDR3 protein: CASSLGQRSPLHF; J gene: TRBJ1-6; V gene: TRBV7-9; D gene: .; clone size: .
CDR3 DNA: TGTGCCTGGAGTGGGGGGGACAGGGCCTCTGGAAACACCATATATTTT; CDR3 protein: CAWSGGDRASGNTIYF; J gene: TRBJ1-3; V gene: TRBV30; D gene: TRBD1; clone size: .
CDR3 DNA: TGTGCCAGCAGTTGGGGCATCGCGAACACTGAAGCTTTCTTT; CDR3 protein: CASSWGIANTEAFF; J gene: TRBJ1-1; V gene: TRBV27; D gene: .; clone size: .
CDR3 DNA: TGCAGTGGGTCTCAGGCAGATACGCAGTATTTT; CDR3 protein: CSGSQADTQYF; J gene: TRBJ2-3; V gene: TRBV20-1; D gene: .; clone size: .
CDR3 DNA: TGTGCCAGCAGCCGACAGGCCGAGAATGAAAAACTGTTTTTT; CDR3 protein: CASSRQAENEKLFF; J gene: TRBJ1-4; V gene: TRBV5-4; D gene: .; clone size: .
CDR3 DNA: TGTGCCAGCAGCTTTTTCGGAGAGGAGACCCAGTACTTC; CDR3 protein: CASSFFGEETQYF; J gene: TRBJ2-5; V gene: TRBV7-9; D gene: .; clone size: .
CDR3 DNA: TGTGCCAGCAGCGTAGAGTGGTGGAGCTCCTACGAGCAGTACTTC; CDR3 protein: CASSVEWWSSYEQYF; J gene: TRBJ2-7; V gene: TRBV9; D gene: .; clone size: .
CDR3 DNA: TGTGCCAGCCAGGACAGCAAAGAGACCCAGTACTTC; CDR3 protein: CASQDSKETQYF; J gene: TRBJ2-5; V gene: TRBV6-5; D gene: .; clone size: .
CDR3 DNA: TGTGCCAGCAGTGAAGCCGGCAGGGGGGATGAAAAACTGTTTTTT; CDR3 protein: CASSEAGRGDEKLFF; J gene: TRBJ1-4; V gene: TRBV6-1; D gene: TRBD1; clone size: .
CDR3 DNA: TGTGCCAGCAGCTACCACTCGACCGGGGAGCTGTTTTTT; CDR3 protein: CASSYHSTGELFF; J gene: TRBJ2-2; V gene: TRBV7-3; D gene: .; clone size: .
CDR3 DNA: TGTGCCAGCATACATAGCAATCAGCCCCAGCATTTT; CDR3 protein: CASIHSNQPQHF; J gene: TRBJ1-5; V gene: TRBV6-8; D gene: .; clone size: .
CDR3 DNA: TGTGCCAGTAGTCTCCGGGACAGGGGGCGTGGGAACACCGGGGAGCTGTTTTTT; CDR3 protein: CASSLRDRGRGNTGELFF; J gene: TRBJ2-2; V gene: TRBV19; D gene: TRBD1; clone size: .
CDR3 DNA: TGTGCCAGCAGCTTCGGTCCGCGCGCGGAGCAGTACTTC; CDR3 protein: CASSFGPRAEQYF; J gene: TRBJ2-7; V gene: TRBV11-3; D gene: .; clone size: few